The clone carrying this T cell receptor (beta chain) appeared many times. Its antigen is unidentified. This record belongs to a study of T cells in Graves' hyperthyroidism and ophthalmopathy. Regarding the study as a whole: Most expanded thyroid clonotypes above 0.001 also appeared in blood.

The source of the PBMCs was 8 to 10 ml of fresh peripheral blood. TCR beta CDR3 sequences were amplified from RNA transcripts. The TCR CDR3 first-round RT-PCR relied on the HTBI primer set. TCRdb reanalysed the multiplex PCR reads using MiXCR and keeps one entry per CDR3 protein. The sample comprises about 270,000 distinct CDR3 sequences, approximately 24% of which are singletons, and roughly 32% rests with the top ten. The V and J ends lost 3 bases and 3 bases respectively, with 9 bases between them. The CDR3 is made up of 15 amino acids. Looked up from germline, CDR1 is MNHNS and CDR2 is SASEGT. Sequenced: blood. The J gene is TRBJ2-6, the V gene TRBV6-1, with D unresolved. The sequence was collected from a woman in her thirties or forties with Graves' ophthalmopathy. The CDR3 nucleotides are TGTGCCAGCAGTGACAAATATGGTGGGGCCAACGTCCTGACTTTC. Protein sequence: CASSDKYGGANVLTF.